This T cell receptor beta chain was retrieved from a study of T cell repertoires in cytomegalovirus infection. At the level of the study: CMV infection together with matching HLA type was indicated by public TCR beta signatures. Study conclusions and caveats: Dominant in the ex vivo response were TCR beta clonotypes restricted by HLA-C and specific for CMV.

This clonotype was detected many times. What it recognizes is unknown. The CDR3 spans 12 residues. The germline V and J ends were trimmed by 3 bases and 6 bases, with 8 bases remaining between them. The V gene's germline CDR1 is MNHNS and CDR2 SASEGT. MiXCR, run by TCRdb on the reads, gives a single entry per CDR3 protein. The table lists approximately 280,000 distinct CDR3 sequences, 20% to 25% of them singletons. Sequences were derived from cultured PBMCs, sampled from culture after CMV antigen stimulation. This chain links TRBV6-1 with TRBJ1-1; D not resolved. The TCR was taken from a human donor in good health (CMV status not recorded). Some clones in this sample may be carry-over from other donors' samples. For the CDR3, the DNA is TGTGCCAGCAGTGACTATAGCTCTGAAGCTTTCTTT. This sequence encodes CASSDYSSEAFF.